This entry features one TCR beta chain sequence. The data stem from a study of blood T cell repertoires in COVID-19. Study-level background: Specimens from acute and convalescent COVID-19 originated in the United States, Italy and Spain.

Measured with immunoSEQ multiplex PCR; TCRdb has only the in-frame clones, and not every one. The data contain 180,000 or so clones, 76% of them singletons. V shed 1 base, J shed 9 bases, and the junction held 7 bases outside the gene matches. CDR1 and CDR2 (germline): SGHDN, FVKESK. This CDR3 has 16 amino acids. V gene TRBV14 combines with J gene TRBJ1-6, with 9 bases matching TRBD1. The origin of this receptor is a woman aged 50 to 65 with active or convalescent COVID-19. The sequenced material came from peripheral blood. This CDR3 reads CASSQGTGDGGSPLHF. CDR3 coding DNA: TGTGCCAGCAGCCAAGGGACAGGGGACGGCGGTTCACCCCTCCACTTT.